Presented here are 14 T cell receptor beta chains from one specimen sequenced in a study of post-analysis software for immune sequencing data. Broader study findings: In patients, TRBV5-6, TRBV5-1 and TRBV20-1 belonged to 4 or 5 TRBV segments found more frequently than in controls.

Their antigens are not known. Tagging with unique molecular identifiers was a feature of the TCR beta cDNA libraries. TCRdb re-called the PCR reads with MiXCR, one entry per CDR3 protein. The sample has 380,000 or so distinct CDR3 sequences, roughly 36% seen once; the top ten hold roughly 12%. Sample: blood. These receptors all come from a girl between 5 and 17 years old with multiple sclerosis.

The V and J genes are TRBV4-1 and TRBJ2-3, with 7 bases identical to TRBD1. V lost 0 bases, J lost 7 bases, and 4 bases stayed unmatched. Germline CDR1 and CDR2: MGHRA and YSYEKL. This CDR3 comprises 14 residues. The CDR3 DNA follows: TGCGCCAGCAGCCAAGAAACAGGGGCTAATACGCAGTATTTT. Translation: CASSQETGANTQYF.

This sequence joins TRBV12-3 or TRBV12-4 and TRBJ2-1; D unresolved. With 6 bases removed from V and 1 base from J, the gap between germline ends came to 7 bases. The CDR3 has 13 amino acids. CDR3 nucleotides: TGTGCCAGCAGGATCGGTTCCTACAATGAGCAGTTCTTC. This sequence encodes CASRIGSYNEQFF.

This clonotype was counted between two and nine times. The chain is built from TRBV5-1 and TRBJ1-1; no clear D gene. Trimming left V 9 bases short and J 2 bases short, with 14 bases between. Germline CDR1 SGHRS, CDR2 YFSETQ. This CDR3 spans 13 amino acids. This chain's CDR3 is CATSNGPNTEAFF. The DNA for the CDR3 is TGCGCCACCTCAAATGGGCCTAACACTGAAGCTTTCTTT.

The DNA for the CDR3 is TGTGCCAGCAGCTTGGGGGGACAGGGTTTAAACTATGGCTACACCTTC. It yields the protein CASSLGGQGLNYGYTF. The V gene is TRBV5-4, the J gene TRBJ1-2, with TRBD1 identical over 9 bases. The germline gives CDR1 SGHNT, CDR2 YYREEE (reference sequence). This CDR3 has 16 amino acids. V was pared by 0 bases and J by 2 bases, with 5 bases of the junction left unmatched.

The V call is TRBV12-3 or TRBV12-4, the J call TRBJ1-4; 10 nucleotides line up with TRBD1. This CDR3 is built from 14 residues. J lost 8 bases, V lost 5 bases, and 5 bases had no gene match. Here the CDR3 DNA reads TGTGCCAGCAGTAGACAGGGGGCGGGCGAAAAACTGTTTTTT. The encoded protein is CASSRQGAGEKLFF.

This chain joins TRBV7-9 and TRBJ2-3, with 9 nucleotides matching TRBD1. Germline-derived CDR1 and CDR2 are SEHNR and FQNEAQ (reference sequence). The CDR3 totals 15 residues. V gave up 6 bases and J gave up 1 base; unmatched junction bases: 5. Here the CDR3 DNA reads TGTGCCAGCAGGCGGGACAGGGTAGGCACAGATACGCAGTATTTT. Translating gives CASRRDRVGTDTQYF.

There are a few counts of this clonotype. The chain has TRBV7-9 and TRBJ1-5; D remains ambiguous. The CDR3 covers 16 residues. Trimming left V 1 base short and J 3 bases short, with 13 bases between. Germline CDR1 is SEHNR and CDR2 is FQNEAQ (reference sequence). Here the CDR3 reads CASSLGSGRDNQPQHF. DNA of the CDR3: TGTGCCAGCAGCTTAGGATCAGGCCGGGACAATCAGCCCCAGCATTTT.

This clonotype was seen more than once but under ten times. The chain uses TRBV13 and TRBJ2-1, with 9 nucleotides matching TRBD2. The V segment lost 5 bases and the J segment 0 bases; nucleotides outside the gene matches: 5. CDR3 length: 16 residues. Looked up from germline, CDR1 is PRHDT and CDR2 is FYEKMQ (reference sequence). CDR3 sequence: CASSLTSGPSYNEQFF. The CDR3 nucleotides read TGTGCCAGCAGCCTGACTAGCGGTCCCTCCTACAATGAGCAGTTCTTC.

This chain connects TRBV12-3 or TRBV12-4 to TRBJ1-4; 11 bases are a match to TRBD1. CDR3 length: 14 residues. The junction had 4 bases not matched to a gene; V was cut back by 5 bases and J by 8 bases. CDR3 coding DNA: TGTGCCAGCAGTAGGACAGGGGGCAGGGAAAAACTGTTTTTT. The encoded protein is CASSRTGGREKLFF.

The gene calls are TRBV4-1 and TRBJ1-5; no definite D call. The V gene lost 2 bases and the J gene lost 0 bases, with 11 bases spanning the gap. CDR1 MGHRA and CDR2 YSYEKL come from the germline V gene. The CDR3 runs to 16 residues. CDR3: CASSQLPMGSNQPQHF. CDR3 nucleotide sequence: TGCGCCAGCAGCCAATTGCCCATGGGTAGCAATCAGCCCCAGCATTTT.

This clonotype was found a few times. The V and J genes are TRBV12-3 or TRBV12-4 and TRBJ2-1; D not certain. This CDR3 is 15 amino acids long. Trimming removed 5 bases from V and 5 bases from J, with 16 bases in between. CDR3 in amino acids: CASSPHHTADNEQFF. CDR3 coding DNA: TGTGCCAGCAGTCCCCACCATACGGCCGACAATGAGCAGTTCTTC.

This clonotype was found a few times. The chain is built from TRBV4-1 and TRBJ1-3, with 8 bases matching TRBD1. The V segment lost 1 base and the J segment 6 bases; nucleotides outside the gene matches: 14. In germline, CDR1 is MGHRA, CDR2 YSYEKL. This CDR3 spans 18 amino acids. The CDR3 bases are TGCGCCAGCAGCCAAGGGCGCCCTTTAACAGGGGGAAAAAACACCATATATTTT. Protein product: CASSQGRPLTGGKNTIYF.

This clonotype was counted a few times. The chain is built from TRBV12-3 or TRBV12-4 and TRBJ1-5, with D maybe TRBD1 (6 bases). This CDR3 spans 12 amino acids. Between the trimmed V and J ends, which lost 5 bases and 6 bases, there was a span of 8 bases. DNA for the CDR3: TGTGCCAGCAGTCAGGGGTTTCAGCCCCAGCATTTT. It specifies CASSQGFQPQHF.

This clonotype was observed a handful of times. The chain carries TRBV12-3 or TRBV12-4 and TRBJ2-6; D possibly corresponds to TRBD1 (6 bases). The CDR3 runs 16 residues. V was pared by 6 bases and J by 0 bases, with 12 bases between. The CDR3, as DNA: TGTGCCAGCAGCCTAGGGGGAAACTCTGGGGCCAACGTCCTGACTTTC. Translated, it gives CASSLGGNSGANVLTF.